This TCR beta chain was obtained from a study of beta chain features in type 1 diabetes. General observations from the study: When VDJ junctions were examined, type 1 diabetes patients showed fewer insertions and more deletions.

Sequencing targeted expressed TCRB transcripts, as all isolated RNA had been reverse transcribed. The repertoire was sequenced with immunoSEQ multiplex PCR; TCRdb's copy has only in-frame clones and lacks some. The table has 400,000 to 450,000 clones, 14% seen once. In its sample, this clone was seen a few times. Its antigen remains unidentified. The CDR3 consists of 15 residues. With 1 base removed from V and 4 bases from J, the gap between germline ends came to 14 bases. CDR1 and CDR2 (germline): SGHRS, YFSETQ. This clonotype was sampled from a young man in good health. Specimen: naive CD4+ T cells from blood. The J gene is TRBJ1-2, the V gene TRBV5-1; D may be TRBD1 (5 bases). The CDR3 spells CASSLRTPVLYGYTF. The DNA of the CDR3 is TGCGCCAGCAGCTTGAGGACACCCGTCCTCTATGGCTACACCTTC.